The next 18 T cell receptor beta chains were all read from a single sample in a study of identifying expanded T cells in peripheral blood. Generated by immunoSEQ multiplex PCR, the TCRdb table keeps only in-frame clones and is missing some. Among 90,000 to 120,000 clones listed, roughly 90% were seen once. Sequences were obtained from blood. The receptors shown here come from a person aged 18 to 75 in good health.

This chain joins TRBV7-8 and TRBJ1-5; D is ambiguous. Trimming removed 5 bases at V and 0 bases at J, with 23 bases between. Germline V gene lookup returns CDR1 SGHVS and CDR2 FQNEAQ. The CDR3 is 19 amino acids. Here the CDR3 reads CASSLPDPLHPYSNQPQHF. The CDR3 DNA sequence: TGTGCCAGCAGCCTCCCGGACCCTCTCCACCCCTATAGCAATCAGCCCCAGCATTTT.

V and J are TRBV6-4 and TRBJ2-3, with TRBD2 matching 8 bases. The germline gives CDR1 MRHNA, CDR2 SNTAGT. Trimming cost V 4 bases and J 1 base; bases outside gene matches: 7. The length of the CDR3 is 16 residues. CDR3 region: CASSGLSGAGTDTQYF. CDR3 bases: TGTGCCAGCAGTGGACTTAGCGGGGCCGGCACAGATACGCAGTATTTT.

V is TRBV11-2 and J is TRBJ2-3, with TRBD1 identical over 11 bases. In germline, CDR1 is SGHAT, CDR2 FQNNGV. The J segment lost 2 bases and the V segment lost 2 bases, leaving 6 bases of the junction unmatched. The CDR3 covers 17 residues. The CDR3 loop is CASSLFGTGGTTDTQYF. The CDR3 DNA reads TGTGCCAGCAGCTTATTTGGGACAGGGGGGACCACAGATACGCAGTATTTT. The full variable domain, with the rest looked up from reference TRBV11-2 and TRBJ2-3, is EAGVAQSPRYKIIEKRQSVAFWCNPISGHATLYWYQQILGQGPKLLIQFQNNGVVDDSQLPKDRFSAERLKGVDSTLKIQPAKLEDSAVYLCASSLFGTGGTTDTQYFGPGTRLTVL.

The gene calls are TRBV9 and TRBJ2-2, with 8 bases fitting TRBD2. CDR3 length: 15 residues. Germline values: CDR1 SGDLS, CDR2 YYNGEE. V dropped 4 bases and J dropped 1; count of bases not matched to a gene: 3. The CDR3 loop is CASSPSGGNTGELFF. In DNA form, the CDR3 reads TGTGCCAGCAGCCCAAGCGGGGGGAACACCGGGGAGCTGTTTTTT.

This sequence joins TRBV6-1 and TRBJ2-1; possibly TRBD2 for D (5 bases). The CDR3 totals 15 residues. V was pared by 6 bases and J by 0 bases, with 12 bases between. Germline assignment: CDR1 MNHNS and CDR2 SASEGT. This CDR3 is CASRYSGNSYNEQFF. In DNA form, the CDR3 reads TGTGCCAGCAGATACAGCGGAAACTCCTACAATGAGCAGTTCTTC.

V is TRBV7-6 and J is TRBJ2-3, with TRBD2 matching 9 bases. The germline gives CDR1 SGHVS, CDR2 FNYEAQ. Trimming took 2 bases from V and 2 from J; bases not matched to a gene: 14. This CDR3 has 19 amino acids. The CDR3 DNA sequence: TGTGCCAGCAGCTTATTTCAGCGGGGGGCCGATTTTTCCACAGATACGCAGTATTTT. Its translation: CASSLFQRGADFSTDTQYF.

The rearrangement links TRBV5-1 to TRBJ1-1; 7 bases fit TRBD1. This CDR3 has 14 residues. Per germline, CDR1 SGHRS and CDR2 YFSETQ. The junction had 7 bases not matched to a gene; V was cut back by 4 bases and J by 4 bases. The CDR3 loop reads CASSVTGTGTEAFF. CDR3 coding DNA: TGCGCCAGCAGCGTGACAGGGACGGGCACTGAAGCTTTCTTT.

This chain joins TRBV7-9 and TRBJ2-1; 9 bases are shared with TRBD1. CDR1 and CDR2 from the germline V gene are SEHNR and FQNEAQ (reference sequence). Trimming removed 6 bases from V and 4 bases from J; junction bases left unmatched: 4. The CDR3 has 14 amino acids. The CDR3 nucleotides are TGTGCCAGCAGTTTCGGGACAGGGTACAATGAGCAGTTCTTC. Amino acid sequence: CASSFGTGYNEQFF.

CDR3 amino acids: CASSLGNGPKGSPLHF. Here the CDR3 DNA reads TGTGCCAGCAGCTTAGGGAATGGGCCTAAGGGGTCACCCCTCCACTTT. V is TRBV7-9 and J is TRBJ1-6; D might be TRBD1 (5 bases). Germline values: CDR1 SEHNR, CDR2 FQNEAQ (reference sequence). The CDR3 totals 16 residues. Trimming left V 1 base short and J 10 bases short, with 17 bases between.

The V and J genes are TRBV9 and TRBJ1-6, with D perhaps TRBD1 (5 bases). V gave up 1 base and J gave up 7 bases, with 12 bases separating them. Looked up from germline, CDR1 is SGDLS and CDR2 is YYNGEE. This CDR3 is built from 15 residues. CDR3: CASSVWGSINSPLHF. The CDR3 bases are TGTGCCAGCAGCGTATGGGGGTCCATAAATTCACCCCTCCACTTT.

This CDR3 is CASSQETGSNQPQHF. In DNA, the CDR3 is TGCGCCAGCAGCCAAGAAACGGGTAGCAATCAGCCCCAGCATTTT. The chain couples TRBV4-3 to TRBJ1-5; no firm D call. The ends were cut back, 0 bases at V and 0 bases at J, with 6 bases in the middle. Germline CDR1 is LGHNA and CDR2 is YSLEER. The CDR3 sequence is 15 residues long.

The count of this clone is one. CDR3 sequence (DNA): TGTGCCAGCAGCTTTCAGCCCCGCGGGGGATACGAGCAGTACTTC. Translated: CASSFQPRGGYEQYF. The chain links TRBV11-2 to TRBJ2-7; TRBD2 matches 7 bases. Germline V CDR1 and CDR2: SGHAT, FQNNGV. The junction had 9 bases not matched to a gene; V was cut back by 3 bases and J by 4 bases. This CDR3 spans 15 amino acids.

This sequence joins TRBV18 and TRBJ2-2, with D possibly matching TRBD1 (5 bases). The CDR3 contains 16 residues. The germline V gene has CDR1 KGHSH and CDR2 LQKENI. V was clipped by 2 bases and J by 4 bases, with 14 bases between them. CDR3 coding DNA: TGTGCCAGCTCACCATTTCCAGGGTCGAGCACCGGGGAGCTGTTTTTT. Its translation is CASSPFPGSSTGELFF.

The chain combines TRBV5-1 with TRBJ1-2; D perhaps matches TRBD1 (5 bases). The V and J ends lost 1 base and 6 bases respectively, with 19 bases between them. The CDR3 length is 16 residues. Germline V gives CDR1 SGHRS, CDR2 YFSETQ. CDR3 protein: CASSLQPGAGRNGYTF. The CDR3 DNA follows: TGCGCCAGCAGCTTGCAACCTGGCGCAGGGAGGAATGGCTACACCTTC.

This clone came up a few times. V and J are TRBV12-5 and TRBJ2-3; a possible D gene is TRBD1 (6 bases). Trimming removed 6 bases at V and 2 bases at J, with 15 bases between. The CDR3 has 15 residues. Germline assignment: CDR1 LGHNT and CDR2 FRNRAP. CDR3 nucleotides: TGTGCTAGTGGCCCTACAGGGCATTTCACAGATACGCAGTATTTT. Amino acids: CASGPTGHFTDTQYF. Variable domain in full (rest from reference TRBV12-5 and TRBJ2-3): DARVTQTPRHKVTEMGQEVTMRCQPILGHNTVFWYRQTMMQGLELLAYFRNRAPLDDSGMPKDRFSAEMPDATLATLKIQPSEPRDSAVYFCASGPTGHFTDTQYFGPGTRLTVL.

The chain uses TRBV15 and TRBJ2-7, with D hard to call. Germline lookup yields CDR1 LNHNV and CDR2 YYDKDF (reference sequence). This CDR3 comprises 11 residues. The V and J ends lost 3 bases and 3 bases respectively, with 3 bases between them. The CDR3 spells CATSSSYEQYF. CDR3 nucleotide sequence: TGTGCCACCAGCAGTAGCTACGAGCAGTACTTC.

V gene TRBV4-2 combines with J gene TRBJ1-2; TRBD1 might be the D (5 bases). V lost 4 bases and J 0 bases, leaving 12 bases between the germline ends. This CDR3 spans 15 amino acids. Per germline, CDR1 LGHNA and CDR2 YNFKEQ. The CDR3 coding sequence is TGTGCCAGCAGCCGAACGGGACGGCCTAACTATGGCTACACCTTC. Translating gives CASSRTGRPNYGYTF.

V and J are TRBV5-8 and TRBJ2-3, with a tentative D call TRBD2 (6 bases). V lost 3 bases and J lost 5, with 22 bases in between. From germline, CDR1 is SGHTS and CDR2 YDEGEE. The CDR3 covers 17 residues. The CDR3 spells CASSSPGDFPEGDTQYF. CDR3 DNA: TGTGCCAGCAGCTCCCCGGGAGACTTTCCCGAGGGAGATACGCAGTATTTT.